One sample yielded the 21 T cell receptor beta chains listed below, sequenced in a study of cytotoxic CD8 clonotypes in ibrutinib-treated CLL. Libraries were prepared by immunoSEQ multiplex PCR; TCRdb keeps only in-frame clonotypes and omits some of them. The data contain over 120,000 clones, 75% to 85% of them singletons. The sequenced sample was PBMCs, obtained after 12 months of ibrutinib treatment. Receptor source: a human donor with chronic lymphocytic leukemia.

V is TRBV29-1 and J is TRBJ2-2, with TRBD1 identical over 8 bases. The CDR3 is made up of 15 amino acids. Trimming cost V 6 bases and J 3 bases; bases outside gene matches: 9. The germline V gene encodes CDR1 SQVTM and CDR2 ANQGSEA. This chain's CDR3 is CSVPRDRSHTGELFF. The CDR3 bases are TGCAGCGTCCCCCGGGACAGGTCCCACACCGGGGAGCTGTTTTTT.

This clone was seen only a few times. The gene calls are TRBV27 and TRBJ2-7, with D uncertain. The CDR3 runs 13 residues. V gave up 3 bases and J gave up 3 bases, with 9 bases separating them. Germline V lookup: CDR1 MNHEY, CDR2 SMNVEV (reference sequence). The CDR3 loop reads CASSLGRNYEQYF. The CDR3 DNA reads TGTGCCAGCAGTTTGGGCAGAAACTACGAGCAGTACTTC.

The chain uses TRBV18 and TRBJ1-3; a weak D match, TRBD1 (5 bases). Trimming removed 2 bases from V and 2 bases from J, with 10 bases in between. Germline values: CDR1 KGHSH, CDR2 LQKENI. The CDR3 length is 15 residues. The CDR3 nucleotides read TGTGCCAGCTCACCATCCGCAGGGACTGGAAACACCATATATTTT. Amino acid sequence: CASSPSAGTGNTIYF.

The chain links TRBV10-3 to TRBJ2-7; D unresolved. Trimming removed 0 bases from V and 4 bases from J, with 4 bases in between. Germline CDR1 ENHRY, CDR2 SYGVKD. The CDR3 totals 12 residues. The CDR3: CAISESGYEQYF. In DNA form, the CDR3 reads TGTGCCATCAGTGAGTCGGGTTACGAGCAGTACTTC.

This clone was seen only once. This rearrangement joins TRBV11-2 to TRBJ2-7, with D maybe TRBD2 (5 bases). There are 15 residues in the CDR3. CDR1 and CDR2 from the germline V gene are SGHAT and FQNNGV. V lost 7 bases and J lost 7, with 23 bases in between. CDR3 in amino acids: CASTPGISRVGEQYF. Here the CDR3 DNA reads TGTGCCAGCACCCCCGGGATCTCCCGGGTCGGGGAGCAGTACTTC.

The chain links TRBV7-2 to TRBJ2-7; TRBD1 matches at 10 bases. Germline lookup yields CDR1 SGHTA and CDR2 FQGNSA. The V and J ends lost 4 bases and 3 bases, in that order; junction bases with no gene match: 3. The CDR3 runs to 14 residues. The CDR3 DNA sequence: TGTGCCAGCAGCTACGACAGGGGGCGCTACGAGCAGTACTTC. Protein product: CASSYDRGRYEQYF.

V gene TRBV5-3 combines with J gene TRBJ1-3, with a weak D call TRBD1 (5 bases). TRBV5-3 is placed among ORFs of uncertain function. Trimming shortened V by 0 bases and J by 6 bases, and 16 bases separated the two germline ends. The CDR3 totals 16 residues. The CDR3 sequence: CARSLGGDPQQNTIYF. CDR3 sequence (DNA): TGTGCCAGAAGCTTGGGTGGGGACCCCCAACAAAACACCATATATTTT.

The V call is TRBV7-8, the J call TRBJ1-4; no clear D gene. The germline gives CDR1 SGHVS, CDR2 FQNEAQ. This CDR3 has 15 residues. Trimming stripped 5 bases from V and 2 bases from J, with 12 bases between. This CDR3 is CASSTRVVTNEKLFF. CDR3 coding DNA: TGTGCCAGCAGCACACGGGTTGTGACTAATGAAAAACTGTTTTTT. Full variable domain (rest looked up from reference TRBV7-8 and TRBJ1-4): GAGVSQSPRYKVAKRGQDVALRCDPISGHVSLFWYQQALGQGPEFLTYFQNEAQLDKSGLPSDRFFAERPEGSVSTLKIQRTQQEDSAVYLCASSTRVVTNEKLFFGSGTQLSVL.

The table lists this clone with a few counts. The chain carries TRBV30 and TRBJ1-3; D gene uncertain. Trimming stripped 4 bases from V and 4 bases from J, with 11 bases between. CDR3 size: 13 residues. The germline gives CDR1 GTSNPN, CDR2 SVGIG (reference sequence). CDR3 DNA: TGTGCCTGGACTGCAGCCTTCGGAAACACCATATATTTT. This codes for CAWTAAFGNTIYF.

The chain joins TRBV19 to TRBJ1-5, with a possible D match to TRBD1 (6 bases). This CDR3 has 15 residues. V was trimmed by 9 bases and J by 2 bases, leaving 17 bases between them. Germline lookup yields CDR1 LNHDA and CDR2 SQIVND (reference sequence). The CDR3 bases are TGTGCCAGCTCCGACAGGAGGGGTGGCAATCAGCCCCAGCATTTT. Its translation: CASSDRRGGNQPQHF.

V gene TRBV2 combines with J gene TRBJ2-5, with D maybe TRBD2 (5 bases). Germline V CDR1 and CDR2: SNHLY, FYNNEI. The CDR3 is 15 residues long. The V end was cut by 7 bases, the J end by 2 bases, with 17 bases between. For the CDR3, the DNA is TGTGCCAGCATGCTACGGCGGGCCACACAAGAGACCCAGTACTTC. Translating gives CASMLRRATQETQYF.

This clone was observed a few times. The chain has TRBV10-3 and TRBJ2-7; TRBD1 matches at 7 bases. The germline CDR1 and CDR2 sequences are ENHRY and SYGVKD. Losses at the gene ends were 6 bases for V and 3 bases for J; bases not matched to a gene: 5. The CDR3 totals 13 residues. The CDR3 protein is CAISYRGGYEQYF. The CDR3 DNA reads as TGTGCCATCAGCTACAGGGGCGGCTACGAGCAGTACTTC.

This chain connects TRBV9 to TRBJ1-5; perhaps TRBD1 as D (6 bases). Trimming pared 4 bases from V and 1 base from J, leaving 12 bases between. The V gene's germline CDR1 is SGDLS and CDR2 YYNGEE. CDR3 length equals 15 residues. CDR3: CASSLEDSSNQPQHF. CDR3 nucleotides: TGTGCCAGCAGCCTCGAGGACAGCAGCAATCAGCCCCAGCATTTT.

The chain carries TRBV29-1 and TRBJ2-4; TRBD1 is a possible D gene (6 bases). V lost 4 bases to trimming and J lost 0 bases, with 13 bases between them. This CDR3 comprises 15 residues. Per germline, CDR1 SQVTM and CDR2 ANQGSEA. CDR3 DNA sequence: TGCAGCGTTGGGACGGACAGTCTAGCCAAAAACATTCAGTACTTC. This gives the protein CSVGTDSLAKNIQYF.

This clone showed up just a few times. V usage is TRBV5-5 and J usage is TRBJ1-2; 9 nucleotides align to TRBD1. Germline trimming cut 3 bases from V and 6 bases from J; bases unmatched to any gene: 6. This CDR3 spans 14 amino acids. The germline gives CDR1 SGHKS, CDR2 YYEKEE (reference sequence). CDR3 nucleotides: TGTGCCAGCAGCTCCACAGGGGGCTCGCATGGCTACACCTTC. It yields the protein CASSSTGGSHGYTF.

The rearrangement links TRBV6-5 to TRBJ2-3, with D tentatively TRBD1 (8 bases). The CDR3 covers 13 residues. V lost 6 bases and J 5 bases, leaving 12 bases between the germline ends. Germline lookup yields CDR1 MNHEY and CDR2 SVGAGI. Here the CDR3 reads CASRTGGGDTQYF. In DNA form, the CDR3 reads TGTGCCAGCAGAACAGGGGGGGGAGATACGCAGTATTTT.

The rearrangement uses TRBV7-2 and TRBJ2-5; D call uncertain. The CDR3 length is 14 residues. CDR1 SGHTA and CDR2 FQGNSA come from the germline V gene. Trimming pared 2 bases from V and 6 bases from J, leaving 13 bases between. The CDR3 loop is CASSLQRFQKTQYF. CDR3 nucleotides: TGTGCCAGCAGCTTACAGCGATTTCAAAAGACCCAGTACTTC.

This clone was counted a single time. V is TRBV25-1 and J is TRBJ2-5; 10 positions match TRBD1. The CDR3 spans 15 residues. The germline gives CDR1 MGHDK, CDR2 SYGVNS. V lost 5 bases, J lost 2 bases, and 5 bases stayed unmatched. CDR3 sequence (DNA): TGTGCCAGCAGTTGGGGACAGGGGTGGCAAGAGACCCAGTACTTC. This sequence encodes CASSWGQGWQETQYF.

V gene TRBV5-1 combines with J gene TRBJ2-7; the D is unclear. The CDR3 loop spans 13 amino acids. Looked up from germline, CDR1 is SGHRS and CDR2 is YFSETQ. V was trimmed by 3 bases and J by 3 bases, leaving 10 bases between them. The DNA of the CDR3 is TGCGCCAGCAGCTCGGGCTGGAGCTACGAGCAGTACTTC. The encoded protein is CASSSGWSYEQYF. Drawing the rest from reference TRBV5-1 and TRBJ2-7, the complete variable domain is KAGVTQTPRYLIKTRGQQVTLSCSPISGHRSVSWYQQTPGQGLQFLFEYFSETQRNKGNFPGRFSGRQFSNSRSEMNVSTLELGDSALYLCASSSGWSYEQYFGPGTRLTVT.

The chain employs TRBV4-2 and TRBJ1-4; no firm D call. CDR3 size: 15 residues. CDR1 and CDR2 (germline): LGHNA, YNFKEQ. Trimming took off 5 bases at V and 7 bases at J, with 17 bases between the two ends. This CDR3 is CASSKTGVRSEKLFF. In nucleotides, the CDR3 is TGTGCCAGCAGCAAGACGGGTGTCCGAAGTGAAAAACTGTTTTTT.

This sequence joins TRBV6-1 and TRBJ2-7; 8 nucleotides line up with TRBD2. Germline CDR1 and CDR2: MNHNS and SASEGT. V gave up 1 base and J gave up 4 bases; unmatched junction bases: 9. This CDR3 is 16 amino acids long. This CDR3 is CASSEGTSGSYYEQYF. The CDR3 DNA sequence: TGTGCCAGCAGTGAAGGAACTAGCGGAAGTTATTACGAGCAGTACTTC.